The 25 T cell receptor beta chains in this list originate from one sample, sequenced in a study of T cell responses to AZD1222 COVID-19 vaccine. TCRdb's copy holds only in-frame clones and misses some; the assay was immunoSEQ multiplex PCR. Among 110,000 to 150,000 clones listed, approximately 89% were seen once. Sequenced material: peripheral blood, taken on day 0 of AZD1222 vaccination. These receptors were obtained from an adult in good health.

This sequence joins TRBV28 and TRBJ1-1; TRBD1 might be the D (6 bases). The germline CDR1 and CDR2 sequences are MDHEN and SYDVKM. V was clipped by 7 bases and J by 5 bases, with 14 bases between them. The CDR3 length is 13 residues. The CDR3: CASILTGSTEAFF. The CDR3 DNA sequence: TGTGCCAGCATCCTAACAGGGAGTACTGAAGCTTTCTTT.

The chain links TRBV6-5 to TRBJ1-2, with 9 bases lining up with TRBD1. Trimming at V came to 6 bases and at J to 8 bases, leaving 7 bases not matched to a gene. The CDR3 is made up of 13 amino acids. CDR1 and CDR2 from the germline V gene are MNHEY and SVGAGI. CDR3 in DNA: TGTGCCAGCAGCCGGGACAGGGTGGGGGGCTACACCTTC. Amino acid sequence: CASSRDRVGGYTF.

This chain joins TRBV27 and TRBJ2-1; weak D call: TRBD1 (5 bases). The CDR3 totals 14 residues. V was pared by 2 bases and J by 4 bases, with 9 bases between. From germline, CDR1 is MNHEY and CDR2 SMNVEV (reference sequence). Here the CDR3 DNA reads TGTGCCAGCAGTTTAAGGGGTGAATACAATGAGCAGTTCTTC. It specifies CASSLRGEYNEQFF.

This chain joins TRBV19 and TRBJ1-5; TRBD1 might be the D (6 bases). V was shortened by 5 bases and J by 6 bases, with 14 bases between the two germline ends. Germline loops: CDR1 LNHDA, CDR2 SQIVND (reference sequence). The CDR3 has 14 residues. The CDR3 protein is CASSGQGFSQPQHF. As DNA, the CDR3 is TGTGCCAGTAGTGGGCAGGGGTTCAGTCAGCCCCAGCATTTT.

The chain employs TRBV28 and TRBJ2-1, with 10 bases that match TRBD2. Per germline, CDR1 MDHEN and CDR2 SYDVKM. The CDR3 totals 16 residues. The J segment lost 8 bases and the V segment lost 7 bases, leaving 14 bases of the junction unmatched. CDR3 amino acids: CASTSVSGRALYEQFF. The CDR3 nucleotides are TGTGCCAGCACCTCCGTAAGCGGGAGGGCCCTCTATGAGCAGTTCTTC.

This clone appeared a few times. The chain combines TRBV28 with TRBJ1-6; possibly TRBD1 for D (5 bases). Germline V gene data show CDR1 as MDHEN and CDR2 as SYDVKM. Trimming removed 3 bases at V and 0 bases at J, with 6 bases between. This CDR3 is 15 amino acids long. The CDR3 loop is CASSFGGSYNSPLHF. The CDR3 nucleotides read TGTGCCAGCAGTTTCGGGGGCTCCTATAATTCACCCCTCCACTTT.

Remarks on this clone: This sample also contains other DNA sequences that code for the same CDR3. The chain is built from TRBV29-1 and TRBJ2-7; D is unclear. Germline lookup yields CDR1 SQVTM and CDR2 ANQGSEA. V lost 4 bases to trimming and J lost 4 bases, with 5 bases between them. The CDR3 sequence is 10 residues long. Here the CDR3 reads CSVGSYEQYF. CDR3 in DNA: TGCAGCGTTGGTAGTTACGAGCAGTACTTC.

This clone was observed once. This chain joins TRBV27 and TRBJ2-7; the D is unclear. Germline V CDR1 and CDR2: MNHEY, SMNVEV (reference sequence). V shed 4 bases and J shed 2 bases, with 12 bases lying between them. The length of the CDR3 is 14 residues. The CDR3 DNA reads as TGTGCCAGCAGTTCATTACCTCGTACCTACGAGCAGTACTTC. Its protein is CASSSLPRTYEQYF.

Of note for this clone: This same CDR3 is encoded by further DNA sequences in the sample. J is TRBJ1-3 and V is TRBV7-9; no clear D. There are 12 residues in the CDR3. Germline V gives CDR1 SEHNR, CDR2 FQNEAQ (reference sequence). V was pared by 3 bases and J by 4 bases, with 4 bases between. CDR3 in amino acids: CASSLGGNTIYF. Here the CDR3 DNA reads TGTGCCAGCAGCTTGGGGGGAAACACCATATATTTT.

CDR3 sequence (DNA): TGTGCCAGCAGAAGCGGGTCTAGCACAGATACGCAGTATTTT. Amino acid sequence: CASRSGSSTDTQYF. The V gene is TRBV19, the J gene TRBJ2-3, with a tentative D call TRBD2 (6 bases). The V gene lost 9 bases and the J gene lost 0 bases, with 13 bases spanning the gap. Germline CDR1 and CDR2: LNHDA and SQIVND (reference sequence). The CDR3 consists of 14 residues.

The chain has TRBV7-9 and TRBJ1-2, with 7 bases fitting TRBD1. The CDR3 is 15 residues long. Germline CDR1 reads SEHNR; CDR2 reads FQNEAQ (reference sequence). V lost 5 bases and J lost 0; bases outside the gene matches: 6. The DNA of the CDR3 is TGTGCCAGCAGCCGTGGGACAGCCACTAACTATGGCTACACCTTC. Encoded protein: CASSRGTATNYGYTF. Drawing the rest from reference TRBV7-9 and TRBJ1-2, the complete variable domain is DTGVSQNPRHKITKRGQNVTFRCDPISEHNRLYWYRQTLGQGPEFLTYFQNEAQLEKSRLLSDRFSAERPKGSFSTLEIQRTEQGDSAMYLCASSRGTATNYGYTFGSGTRLTVV.

The rearrangement uses TRBV7-8 and TRBJ2-1; 8 nucleotides align to TRBD1. V shed 4 bases and J 2 bases; nucleotides not matched to a gene: 10. CDR3 length: 17 residues. CDR1 is SGHVS, CDR2 FQNEAQ, per germline. In DNA, the CDR3 is TGTGCCAGCAGCTCCACACAGGACAGGGATGCCTACAATGAGCAGTTCTTC. This codes for CASSSTQDRDAYNEQFF. The full variable domain, rest sourced from reference TRBV7-8 and TRBJ2-1, is GAGVSQSPRYKVAKRGQDVALRCDPISGHVSLFWYQQALGQGPEFLTYFQNEAQLDKSGLPSDRFFAERPEGSVSTLKIQRTQQEDSAVYLCASSSTQDRDAYNEQFFGPGTRLTVL.

The chain links TRBV15 to TRBJ2-3; TRBD2 aligns across 9 bases. J was trimmed by 0 bases and V by 8 bases; bases with no gene match: 9. CDR3 length equals 16 residues. CDR1 and CDR2 (germline): LNHNV, YYDKDF (reference sequence). The CDR3 spells CATADFSGGSTDTQYF. The CDR3 DNA follows: TGTGCCACCGCAGACTTCAGCGGGGGGAGCACAGATACGCAGTATTTT.

This clone appeared a single time. J is TRBJ2-2 and V is TRBV18; D possibly uses TRBD1 or TRBD2 (5 bases each). CDR3 length equals 16 residues. Trimming removed 2 bases from V and 5 bases from J, with 15 bases in between. From germline, CDR1 is KGHSH and CDR2 LQKENI. CDR3 loop: CASSPEKLAGTGELFF. The CDR3 coding sequence is TGTGCCAGCTCACCAGAAAAGCTAGCAGGGACCGGGGAGCTGTTTTTT.

This chain joins TRBV7-6 and TRBJ1-1, with unresolved D. Deletions cut 5 bases from V and 0 bases from J, with 10 bases between. Germline lookup yields CDR1 SGHVS and CDR2 FNYEAQ. The CDR3 covers 14 residues. CDR3 residues: CASSTPGVNTEAFF. CDR3 DNA sequence: TGTGCCAGCAGCACACCTGGGGTGAACACTGAAGCTTTCTTT.

This clone was detected only once. The V gene is TRBV11-2, the J gene TRBJ2-2, with 12 positions matching TRBD1. The CDR3 has 18 amino acids. The germline gives CDR1 SGHAT, CDR2 FQNNGV. Trimming removed 6 bases from V and 5 bases from J; junction bases left unmatched: 13. The CDR3 DNA sequence: TGTGCCAGCAGTCACAGAGGCACGGGACAGGGGGCTACCGGGGAGCTGTTTTTT. Translation gives CASSHRGTGQGATGELFF.

This clone was counted once. V and J are TRBV27 and TRBJ1-3; 7 bases map to TRBD1. The V gene end was trimmed by 4 bases and the J gene end by 4 bases; junction bases not matched to a gene: 4. CDR1 and CDR2 (germline): MNHEY, SMNVEV (reference sequence). There are 14 residues in the CDR3. This CDR3 is CASSSRQGGNTIYF. The DNA for the CDR3 is TGTGCCAGCAGTTCTCGACAGGGCGGAAACACCATATATTTT.

The chain employs TRBV11-2 and TRBJ2-7; no reliable D call. Germline V gene lookup returns CDR1 SGHAT and CDR2 FQNNGV. This CDR3 spans 11 amino acids. V lost 5 bases to trimming and J lost 7 bases, with 9 bases between them. The CDR3 loop is CASSPLGEQYF. In DNA, the CDR3 is TGTGCCAGCAGCCCGCTGGGGGAGCAGTACTTC.

This chain joins TRBV28 and TRBJ1-2; 10 nucleotides match TRBD1. This CDR3 region has 15 residues. After removal of 1 base from V and 7 bases from J, the junction contained 6 bases not matched to a gene. In germline, CDR1 is MDHEN, CDR2 SYDVKM. CDR3 sequence (DNA): TGTGCCAGCAGTTTATCGGCGACAGGGGGCGGTGGCTACACCTTC. Translation gives CASSLSATGGGGYTF.

The rearrangement uses TRBV11-2 and TRBJ2-5, with TRBD1 as a possible D gene (5 bases). The V end was cut by 2 bases, the J end by 3 bases, with 16 bases between. Looked up from germline, CDR1 is SGHAT and CDR2 is FQNNGV. There are 16 residues in the CDR3. In nucleotides, the CDR3 is TGTGCCAGCAGCTTAAGTTCGACACTCAGGGAAGAGACCCAGTACTTC. It encodes CASSLSSTLREETQYF.

The rearrangement links TRBV28 to TRBJ2-7, with D possibly being TRBD2 (6 bases). V dropped 5 bases and J dropped 1 base, with 15 bases sitting between them. CDR3 length: 15 amino acids. Germline values: CDR1 MDHEN, CDR2 SYDVKM. The CDR3 spells CASSPSSAGSYEQYF. The CDR3 DNA sequence: TGTGCCAGCAGTCCCTCCTCCGCGGGGTCCTACGAGCAGTACTTC.

The J gene is TRBJ1-4, the V gene TRBV14; possibly TRBD1 for D (5 bases). Looked up from germline, CDR1 is SGHDN and CDR2 is FVKESK. The ends were cut back, 3 bases at V and 4 bases at J, with 9 bases in the middle. CDR3 size: 14 residues. The CDR3 here is CASSHWGSNEKLFF. Written as DNA, the CDR3 is TGTGCCAGCAGCCATTGGGGGAGTAATGAAAAACTGTTTTTT.

The rearrangement uses TRBV28 and TRBJ1-6, with 9 nucleotides matching TRBD1. Germline V gives CDR1 MDHEN, CDR2 SYDVKM. This CDR3 is 14 amino acids long. With V trimmed by 8 bases and J by 8 bases, 7 bases remained unmatched. Here the CDR3 reads CASGTGSAYSPLHF. CDR3 in DNA: TGTGCCAGCGGGACAGGGTCGGCCTATTCACCCCTCCACTTT.

The sample holds one count of this clone. V gene TRBV7-9 combines with J gene TRBJ2-1; D call uncertain. This CDR3 spans 12 amino acids. Trimming stripped 4 bases from V and 7 bases from J, with 8 bases between. CDR1 and CDR2 (germline): SEHNR, FQNEAQ (reference sequence). The CDR3 spells CASSSGLNEQFF. The DNA of the CDR3 is TGTGCCAGCAGCTCTGGCCTAAATGAGCAGTTCTTC. The full variable domain, with the rest looked up from reference TRBV7-9 and TRBJ2-1, is DTGVSQNPRHKITKRGQNVTFRCDPISEHNRLYWYRQTLGQGPEFLTYFQNEAQLEKSRLLSDRFSAERPKGSFSTLEIQRTEQGDSAMYLCASSSGLNEQFFGPGTRLTVL.

V gene TRBV5-4 combines with J gene TRBJ2-7; perhaps TRBD2 as D (6 bases). Germline values: CDR1 SGHNT, CDR2 YYREEE (reference sequence). The CDR3 consists of 14 residues. Trimming removed 0 bases from V and 2 bases from J, with 9 bases in between. This CDR3 reads CASSLEWGAYEQYF. The CDR3 region has the DNA TGTGCCAGCAGCTTGGAATGGGGGGCCTACGAGCAGTACTTC. Filled out from reference TRBV5-4 and TRBJ2-7, the complete variable domain reads ETGVTQSPTHLIKTRGQQVTLRCSSQSGHNTVSWYQQALGQGPQFIFQYYREEENGRGNFPPRFSGLQFPNYSSELNVNALELDDSALYLCASSLEWGAYEQYFGPGTRLTVT.